These 3 T cell receptor beta chains share one sample of origin, sequenced in a study of pediatric ulcerative colitis. Data came from immunoSEQ multiplex PCR; TCRdb stores just in-frame clones and leaves some out. The sample consists of 55,000 to 80,000 clones, 77% of them appearing once. The source material was blood. These receptors were obtained from a boy aged 5-17 years with moderate ulcerative colitis.

The chain links TRBV6-1 to TRBJ1-1; TRBD1 might be the D (6 bases). The V end lost 0 bases, the J end lost 5 bases, and 13 bases lay between the germline ends. Germline values: CDR1 MNHNS, CDR2 SASEGT. The CDR3 is 15 amino acids. In DNA, the CDR3 is TGTGCCAGCAGTGAAGCTGGGGGGCAGGTAACTGAAGCTTTCTTT. The encoded protein is CASSEAGGQVTEAFF.

The V call is TRBV4-1, the J call TRBJ1-5, with TRBD1 matching over 7 bases. Germline lookup yields CDR1 MGHRA and CDR2 YSYEKL. This CDR3 has 16 amino acids. V was pared by 4 bases and J by 5 bases, with 11 bases of the junction left unmatched. In DNA form, the CDR3 reads TGCGCCAGCAGCCTTCGAGACCGGGACAGCTATCAGCCCCAGCATTTT. It is translated as CASSLRDRDSYQPQHF.

V is TRBV7-2 and J is TRBJ1-3, with no clear D. Trimming stripped 6 bases from V and 0 bases from J, with 12 bases between. The CDR3 covers 15 residues. Germline values: CDR1 SGHTA, CDR2 FQGNSA. The CDR3 here is CASSLASLSGNTIYF. CDR3 nucleotides: TGTGCCAGCAGTCTAGCGTCTCTCTCTGGAAACACCATATATTTT.